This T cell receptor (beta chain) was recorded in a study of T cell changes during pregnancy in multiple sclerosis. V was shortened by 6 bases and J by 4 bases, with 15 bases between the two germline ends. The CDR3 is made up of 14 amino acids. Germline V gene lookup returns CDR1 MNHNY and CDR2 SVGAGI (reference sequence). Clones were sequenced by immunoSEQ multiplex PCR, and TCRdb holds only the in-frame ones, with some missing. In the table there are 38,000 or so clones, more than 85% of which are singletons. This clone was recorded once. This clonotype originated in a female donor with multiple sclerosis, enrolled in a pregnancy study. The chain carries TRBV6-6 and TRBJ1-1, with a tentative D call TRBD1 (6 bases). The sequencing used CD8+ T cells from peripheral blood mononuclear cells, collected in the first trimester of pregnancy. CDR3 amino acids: CASSEFGGATEAFF. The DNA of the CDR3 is TGTGCCAGCAGCGAATTTGGGGGGGCCACTGAAGCTTTCTTT.